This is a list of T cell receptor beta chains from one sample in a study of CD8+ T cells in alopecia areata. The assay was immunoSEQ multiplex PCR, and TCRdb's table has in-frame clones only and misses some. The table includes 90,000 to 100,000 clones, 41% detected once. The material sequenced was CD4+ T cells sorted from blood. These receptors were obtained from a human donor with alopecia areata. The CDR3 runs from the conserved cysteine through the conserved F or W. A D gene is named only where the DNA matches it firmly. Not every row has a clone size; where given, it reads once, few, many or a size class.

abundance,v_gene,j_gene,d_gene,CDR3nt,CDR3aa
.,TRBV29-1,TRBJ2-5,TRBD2,TGCAGCGTTACTAGCGGGAGAGGGTGGGAGCAGTACTTC,CSVTSGRGWEQYF
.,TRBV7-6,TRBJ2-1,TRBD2,TGTGCCAGCAGCCCCCGCGCGGGGCGACTAGCGGGGTACAATGAGCAGTTCTTC,CASSPRAGRLAGYNEQFF
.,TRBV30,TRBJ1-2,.,TGTGCCTGGAGTGTACCTGGACGGGACTATGGCTACACCTTC,CAWSVPGRDYGYTF
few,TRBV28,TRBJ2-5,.,TGTGCCAGCAGTTTATCGCGGGCGAAAGAGACCCAGTACTTC,CASSLSRAKETQYF
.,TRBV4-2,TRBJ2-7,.,TGTGCCAGCAGCCAGATGTCAACCTACGAGCAGTACTTC,CASSQMSTYEQYF
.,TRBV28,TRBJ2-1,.,TGTGCCAGCAGTCACTCGGGGTTTGAGCAGTTCTTC,CASSHSGFEQFF
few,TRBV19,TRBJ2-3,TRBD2,TGTGCCAGTAGAAATCCCTTCGGGGGGGCTGATACGCAGTATTTT,CASRNPFGGADTQYF
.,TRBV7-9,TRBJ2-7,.,TGTGCCAGCAGCTTCGGGAGCTCCTACGAGCAGTACTTC,CASSFGSSYEQYF
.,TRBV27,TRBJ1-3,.,TGTGCCAGCAGTGCCTCCATTGAATTTGCTGGAAACACCATATATTTT,CASSASIEFAGNTIYF
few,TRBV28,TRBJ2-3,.,TGTGCCAGCATTAGGGTATCGGGCACAGATACGCAGTATTTT,CASIRVSGTDTQYF
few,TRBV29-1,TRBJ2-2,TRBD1,TGCAGCGCCCGACAGGGAGCGAACACCGGGGAGCTGTTTTTT,CSARQGANTGELFF
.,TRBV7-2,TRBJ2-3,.,TGTGCCAGCAGCTTATTTTTCGATACGCAGTATTTT,CASSLFFDTQYF
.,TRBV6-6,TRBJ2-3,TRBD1,TGTGCCAGCAGTTACTCTGGACAGGGCACAGATACGCAGTATTTT,CASSYSGQGTDTQYF
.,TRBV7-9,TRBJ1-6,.,TGTGCCAGCAGCTTAGAACTCAATTCACCCCTCCACTTT,CASSLELNSPLHF
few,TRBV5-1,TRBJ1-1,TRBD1,TGCGCCAGCAGCTCAAGACAGGGGGAAACTGAAGCTTTCTTT,CASSSRQGETEAFF
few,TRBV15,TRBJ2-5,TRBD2,TGTGCCACCAGCAGAGATCGAGGGGAGGGAGAGACCCAGTACTTC,CATSRDRGEGETQYF
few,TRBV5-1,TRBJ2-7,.,TGCGCCAGCAGCTTGGTGGAGGAGTACGAGCAGTACTTC,CASSLVEEYEQYF
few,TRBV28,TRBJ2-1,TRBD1,TGTGCCAGCAGTCCCCTGGACAGGGACAGCAATGAGCAGTTCTTC,CASSPLDRDSNEQFF
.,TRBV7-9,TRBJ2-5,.,TGTGCCAGCAGCTACGGACAAGAGACCCAGTACTTC,CASSYGQETQYF
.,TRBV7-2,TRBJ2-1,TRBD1,TGTGCCACAAACAGGGGGCTTCAGAATGAGCAGTTCTTC,CATNRGLQNEQFF
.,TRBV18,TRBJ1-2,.,TGTGCCAGCTCACCGTCGGTTGAGGGGATGACCTATGGCTACACCTTC,CASSPSVEGMTYGYTF
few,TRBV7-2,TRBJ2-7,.,TGTGCCAGCAGCCCAGGCCCCGGGTACTACGAGCAGTACTTC,CASSPGPGYYEQYF
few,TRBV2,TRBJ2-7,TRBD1,TGTGCCAGCAGTCTACAGGGGGGCGAGCAGTACTTC,CASSLQGGEQYF
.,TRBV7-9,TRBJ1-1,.,TGTGCCAGCAGCTTCCCGACCACCGGAATGAACACTGAAGCTTTCTTT,CASSFPTTGMNTEAFF
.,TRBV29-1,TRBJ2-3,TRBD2,TGCAGCTCGGGACTAGCGGGAGCAGCAGATACGCAGTATTTT,CSSGLAGAADTQYF
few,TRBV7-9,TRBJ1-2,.,TGTGCCAGCAGCCCATCTGCCGGCTACACCTTC,CASSPSAGYTF
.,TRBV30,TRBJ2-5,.,TGTGCCTGGAGTGTAACTCGCACAGCCCAAGAGACCCAGTACTTC,CAWSVTRTAQETQYF
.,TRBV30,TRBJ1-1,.,TGTGCCTGGATTTCTGGTCCGGCAGCTTTCTTT,CAWISGPAAFF
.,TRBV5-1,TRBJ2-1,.,TGCGCCAGCAGCTTGGGCGGTAGTCAGAAACAGTTCTTC,CASSLGGSQKQFF
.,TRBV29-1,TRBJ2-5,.,TGCAGCGTTGTTAGAATATACAGACAAGAGACCCAGTACTTC,CSVVRIYRQETQYF
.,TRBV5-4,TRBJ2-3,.,TGTGCCAGCAGCATAGGGGGCACCGGGAGAGATACGCAGTATTTT,CASSIGGTGRDTQYF
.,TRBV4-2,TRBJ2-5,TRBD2,TGTGCCAGCAGCCAAGATGTCGGGGGGGCGGAGACCCAGTACTTC,CASSQDVGGAETQYF
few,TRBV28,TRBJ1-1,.,TGTGCCAGCAGTGCGGCAGGGAGCCAGGACACTGAAGCTTTCTTT,CASSAAGSQDTEAFF
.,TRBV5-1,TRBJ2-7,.,TGCGCCAGCAGCTTGGGGCTAGCGCAGGGCGAGCAGTACTTC,CASSLGLAQGEQYF
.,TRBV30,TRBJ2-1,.,TGTGCCTGGAGTGGGGGTTACAATGAGCAGTTCTTC,CAWSGGYNEQFF
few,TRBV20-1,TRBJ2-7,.,TGCAGTGCCGGGGACTGGGACGAGCAGTACTTC,CSAGDWDEQYF
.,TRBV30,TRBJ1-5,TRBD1,TGTGCCTGGGCGGGACAGGGACGCAATCAGCCCCAGCATTTT,CAWAGQGRNQPQHF
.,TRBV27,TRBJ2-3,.,TGTGCCAGCAGTTCTCTAGGACAGAGGAAGACAGATACGCAGTATTTT,CASSSLGQRKTDTQYF
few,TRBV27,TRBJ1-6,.,TGTGCCAGCACCACCGGACGGTATAATTCACCCCTCCACTTT,CASTTGRYNSPLHF
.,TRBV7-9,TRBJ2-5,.,TGTGCCAGCAGCTTAGCGGCAGGGGCCCAAGAGACCCAGTACTTC,CASSLAAGAQETQYF
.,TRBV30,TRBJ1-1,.,TGTGCCTGTAAAAAAGGACAGCGGGGCGCTGAAGCTGTCTTT,CACKKGQRGAEAVF